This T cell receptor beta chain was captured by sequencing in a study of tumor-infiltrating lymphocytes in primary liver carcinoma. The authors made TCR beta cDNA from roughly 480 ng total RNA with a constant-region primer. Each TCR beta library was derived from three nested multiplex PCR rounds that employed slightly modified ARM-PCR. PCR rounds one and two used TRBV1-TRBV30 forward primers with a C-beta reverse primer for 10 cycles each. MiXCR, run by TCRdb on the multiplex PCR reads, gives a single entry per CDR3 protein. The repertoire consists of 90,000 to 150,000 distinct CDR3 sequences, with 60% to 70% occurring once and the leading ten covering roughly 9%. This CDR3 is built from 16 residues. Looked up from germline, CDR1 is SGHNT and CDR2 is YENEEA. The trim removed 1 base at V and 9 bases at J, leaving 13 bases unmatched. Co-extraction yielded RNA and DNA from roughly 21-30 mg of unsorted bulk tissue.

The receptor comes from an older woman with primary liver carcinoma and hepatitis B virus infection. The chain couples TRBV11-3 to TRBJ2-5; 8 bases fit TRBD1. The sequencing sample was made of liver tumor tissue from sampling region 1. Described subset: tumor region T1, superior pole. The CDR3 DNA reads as TGTGCCAGCAGCTTAGGAACCCAGGGGGCCTCTGGGGCCCAGTACTTC. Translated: CASSLGTQGASGAQYF.